This T cell receptor (beta chain) is from a study of post-analysis software for immune sequencing data. Study details: Relapsing-remitting, secondary progressive and progressive-relapsing multiple sclerosis were all included among the disease courses.

The study, taken as a whole, reports: A handful of TRBV segments appeared more often in patients than in controls, and TRBV5-6, TRBV5-1 and TRBV20-1 were among these.

Researchers reported that TCR beta cDNA libraries carried unique molecular identifiers. TCRdb reprocessed the PCR reads via MiXCR and lists one record per CDR3 protein. Of 750,000 to 900,000 distinct CDR3 sequences in the sample, about 43% are singletons; the top ten hold roughly 4.4%. Per the germline V gene, CDR1 is SGHTS and CDR2 is YDEGEE. The CDR3 length is 21 residues. Trimming took 1 base from V and 0 from J, leaving 23 bases between them. With respect to this clonotype: Antigen: not known.

Sequences were obtained from blood. This clonotype was obtained from a girl aged 10 to 17 with multiple sclerosis. The gene calls are TRBV5-8 and TRBJ2-6; D is tentatively TRBD1 or TRBD2 (5 bases each). CDR3: CASSLKRGGPGFFSGANVLTF. CDR3 bases: TGTGCCAGCAGCTTGAAGAGGGGTGGTCCGGGGTTCTTCTCTGGGGCCAACGTCCTGACTTTC.